This entry lists 13 T cell receptor beta chains sequenced from one sample in a study of blood T cell repertoires in COVID-19. The assay was immunoSEQ multiplex PCR, and TCRdb's table has in-frame clones only and misses some. The table includes 250,000 to 350,000 clones, about four fifths detected once. The sample comprised peripheral blood. The receptor set was obtained from a woman aged 45-65 years with acute or convalescent COVID-19.

The J gene is TRBJ1-4, the V gene TRBV19; 7 positions match TRBD1. The V segment lost 5 bases and the J segment 6 bases; nucleotides outside the gene matches: 9. The germline V gene encodes CDR1 LNHDA and CDR2 SQIVND (reference sequence). The length of the CDR3 is 15 residues. CDR3 region: CASSDRGTDDEKLFF. In DNA form, the CDR3 reads TGTGCCAGTAGTGATAGGGGGACAGACGATGAAAAACTGTTTTTT.

This sequence joins TRBV7-9 and TRBJ2-7; perhaps TRBD1 as D (5 bases). CDR3 size: 13 residues. CDR1 and CDR2 (germline): SEHNR, FQNEAQ (reference sequence). V was pared by 5 bases and J by 2 bases, with 10 bases between. The CDR3 region has the DNA TGTGCCAGCAGCACGGACACGACCTACGAGCAGTACGTC. It is translated as CASSTDTTYEQYV.

The V gene is TRBV7-2, the J gene TRBJ1-1; D is ambiguous. The germline V gene encodes CDR1 SGHTA and CDR2 FQGNSA. V dropped 3 bases and J dropped 4 bases, with 15 bases sitting between them. The CDR3 extends over 15 amino acids. The CDR3 nucleotides read TGTGCCAGCAGCTTTCCCGTTCCGAGAAGCACTGAAGCTTTCTTT. Amino acid sequence: CASSFPVPRSTEAFF.

The chain employs TRBV19 and TRBJ2-1, with a weak D call TRBD2 (6 bases). CDR1 is LNHDA and CDR2 is SQIVND in the germline V gene (reference sequence). The CDR3 length is 14 residues. V was trimmed by 9 bases and J by 9 bases, leaving 21 bases between them. In DNA, the CDR3 is TGTGCCAGCCTCCCATATGGGGGAGCGGGTGAGCAGTTCTTC. This codes for CASLPYGGAGEQFF.

Notes on this clone: This may be a read error: a much more frequent sequence differs by one nucleotide. The chain has TRBV12-3 or TRBV12-4 and TRBJ2-5, with TRBD1 identical over 7 bases. The CDR3 is 13 residues long. The trim removed 3 bases at V and 3 bases at J, leaving 1 base unmatched. The CDR3 sequence is CASSFDREETQYF. CDR3 sequence (DNA): TGTGCCAGCAGTTTCGACAGGGAAGAGACCCAGTACTTC.

The chain couples TRBV13 to TRBJ2-7; TRBD1 might be the D (6 bases). Per the germline V gene, CDR1 is PRHDT and CDR2 is FYEKMQ (reference sequence). The CDR3 consists of 13 residues. Deletions cut 6 bases from V and 6 bases from J, with 15 bases between. The CDR3 DNA reads TGTGCCAGCAGTACAGGGTCCCCACGCGAGCAGTACTTC. Its protein product is CASSTGSPREQYF.

The sample holds one count of this clone. This sequence joins TRBV6-5 and TRBJ1-2, with 7 bases that match TRBD1. In germline, CDR1 is MNHEY, CDR2 SVGAGI. J was trimmed by 1 base and V by 6 bases; bases with no gene match: 8. This CDR3 contains 15 residues. The CDR3 sequence is CASRGSGTVNYGYTF. CDR3 DNA sequence: TGTGCCAGCAGGGGTTCCGGGACAGTTAACTATGGCTACACCTTC.

The rearrangement joins TRBV7-3 to TRBJ1-1; D is unresolved. The CDR3 extends over 14 amino acids. V was shortened by 3 bases and J by 0 bases, with 8 bases between the two germline ends. Per germline, CDR1 SGHTA and CDR2 FQGTGA. The CDR3 is CASSFSNMNTEAFF. Here the CDR3 DNA reads TGTGCCAGCAGCTTTTCTAATATGAACACTGAAGCTTTCTTT. Combining the CDR3 with reference TRBV7-3 and TRBJ1-1 gives the whole variable domain GAGVSQTPSNKVTEKGKYVELRCDPISGHTALYWYRQSLGQGPEFLIYFQGTGAADDSGLPNDRFFAVRPEGSVSTLKIQRTERGDSAVYLCASSFSNMNTEAFFGQGTRLTVV.

This clone came up a few times. This sequence joins TRBV7-9 and TRBJ2-5; 8 positions match TRBD1. The CDR3 is 16 residues long. V was clipped by 4 bases and J by 1 base; unmatched bases: 8. The germline CDR1 and CDR2 sequences are SEHNR and FQNEAQ (reference sequence). The CDR3 protein is CASSSIRGRSQETQYF. The CDR3 DNA sequence: TGTGCCAGCAGCTCGATCAGGGGGCGATCCCAAGAGACCCAGTACTTC. Together with reference TRBV7-9 and TRBJ2-5, the CDR3 gives the full variable domain: DTGVSQNPRHKITKRGQNVTFRCDPISEHNRLYWYRQTLGQGPEFLTYFQNEAQLEKSRLLSDRFSAERPKGSFSTLEIQRTEQGDSAMYLCASSSIRGRSQETQYFGPGTRLLVL.

This clone was recorded only once. V gene TRBV7-8 combines with J gene TRBJ2-5; D not resolved. Trimming took off 1 base at V and 3 bases at J, with 6 bases between the two ends. The CDR3 contains 13 residues. Germline CDR1 is SGHVS and CDR2 is FQNEAQ. This CDR3 reads CASSLVREETQYF. The CDR3 DNA follows: TGTGCCAGCAGCTTAGTGAGAGAAGAGACCCAGTACTTC.

The chain is built from TRBV10-3 and TRBJ2-7, with 10 nucleotides matching TRBD1. The CDR3 runs to 13 residues. Unmatched junction bases numbered 8, after V lost 10 bases and J lost 5 bases. The germline V gene has CDR1 ENHRY and CDR2 SYGVKD. The CDR3 spells CATRGQGKNEQYF. The CDR3 DNA follows: TGTGCCACCCGGGGACAGGGGAAAAACGAGCAGTACTTC.

This clone appeared once. V gene TRBV5-1 combines with J gene TRBJ2-3; 7 bases fit TRBD2. V gave up 4 bases and J gave up 2 bases; unmatched junction bases: 1. CDR1 is SGHRS and CDR2 is YFSETQ in the germline V gene. CDR3 size: 13 residues. As DNA, the CDR3 is TGCGCCAGCAGCAAGCGGGACACAGATACGCAGTATTTT. Translating gives CASSKRDTDTQYF.

V gene TRBV14 combines with J gene TRBJ2-1; TRBD2 agrees at 12 bases. There are 18 residues in the CDR3. From germline, CDR1 is SGHDN and CDR2 FVKESK. V was clipped by 0 bases and J by 5 bases; unmatched bases: 8. The DNA for the CDR3 is TGTGCCAGCAGCCAAGATGTGGGACTAGCGGGCTTGGACAATGAGCAGTTCTTC. Translated: CASSQDVGLAGLDNEQFF.